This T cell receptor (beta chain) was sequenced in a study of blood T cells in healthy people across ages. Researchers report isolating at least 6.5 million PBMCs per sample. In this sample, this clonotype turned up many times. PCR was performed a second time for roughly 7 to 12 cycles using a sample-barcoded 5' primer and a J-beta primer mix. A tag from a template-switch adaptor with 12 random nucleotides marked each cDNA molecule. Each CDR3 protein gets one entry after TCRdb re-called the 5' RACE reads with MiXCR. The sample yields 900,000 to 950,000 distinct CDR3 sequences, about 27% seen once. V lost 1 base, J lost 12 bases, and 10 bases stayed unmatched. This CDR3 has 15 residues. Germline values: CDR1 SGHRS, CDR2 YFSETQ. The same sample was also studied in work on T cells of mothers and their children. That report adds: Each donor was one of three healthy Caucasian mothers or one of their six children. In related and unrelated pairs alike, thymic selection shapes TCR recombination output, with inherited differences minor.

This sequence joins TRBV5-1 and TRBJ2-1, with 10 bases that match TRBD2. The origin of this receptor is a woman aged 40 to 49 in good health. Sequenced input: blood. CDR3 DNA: TGCGCCAGCAGCTTGAAAGCGGGGGGGCCTCTTGGGCAGTTCTTC. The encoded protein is CASSLKAGGPLGQFF. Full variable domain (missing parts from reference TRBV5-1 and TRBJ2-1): KAGVTQTPRYLIKTRGQQVTLSCSPISGHRSVSWYQQTPGQGLQFLFEYFSETQRNKGNFPGRFSGRQFSNSRSEMNVSTLELGDSALYLCASSLKAGGPLGQFFGPGTRLTVL.